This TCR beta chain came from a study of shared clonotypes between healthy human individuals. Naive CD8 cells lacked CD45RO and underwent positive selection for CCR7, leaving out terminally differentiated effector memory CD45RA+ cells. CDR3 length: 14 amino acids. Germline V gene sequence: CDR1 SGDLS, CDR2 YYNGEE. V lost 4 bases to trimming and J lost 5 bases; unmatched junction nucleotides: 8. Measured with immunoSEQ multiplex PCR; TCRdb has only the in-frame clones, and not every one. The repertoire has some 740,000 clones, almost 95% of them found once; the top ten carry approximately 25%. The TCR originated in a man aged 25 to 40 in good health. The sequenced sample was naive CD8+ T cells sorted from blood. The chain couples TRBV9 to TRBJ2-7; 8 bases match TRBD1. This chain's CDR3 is CASSRTGGRNEQYF. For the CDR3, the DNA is TGTGCCAGCAGCAGAACAGGGGGGCGGAACGAGCAGTACTTC.